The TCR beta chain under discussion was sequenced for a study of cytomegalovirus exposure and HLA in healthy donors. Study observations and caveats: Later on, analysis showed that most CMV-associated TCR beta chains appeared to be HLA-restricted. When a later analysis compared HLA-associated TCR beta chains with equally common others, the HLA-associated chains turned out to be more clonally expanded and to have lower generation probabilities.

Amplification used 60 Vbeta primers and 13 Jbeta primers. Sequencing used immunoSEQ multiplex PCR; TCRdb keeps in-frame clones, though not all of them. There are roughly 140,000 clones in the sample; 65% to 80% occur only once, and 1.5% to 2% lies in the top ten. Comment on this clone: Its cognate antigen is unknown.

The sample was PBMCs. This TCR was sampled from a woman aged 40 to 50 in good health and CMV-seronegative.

CDR3 residues: CATDDGYNTEAFF. The DNA for the CDR3 is TGTGCCACCGACGACGGGTATAACACTGAAGCTTTCTTT. The rearrangement links TRBV19 to TRBJ1-1; D gene unclear. The V and J ends lost 10 bases and 2 bases respectively, with 14 bases between them. Germline loops: CDR1 LNHDA, CDR2 SQIVND (reference sequence). The CDR3 is 13 amino acids.